A selection of T cell receptor beta chains follows, all from one sample in a study of T cells after posttransplantation cyclophosphamide. Generated by immunoSEQ multiplex PCR, the TCRdb table keeps only in-frame clones and is missing some. Here the sample spans about 52,000 clones, around 94% being singletons. Sequencing used PBMCs. The source of these receptors is a woman under 40 in good health and a related stem cell transplant donor. Each CDR3 is given with its conserved first and last residue. Clone size is given for some rows only: seen once, a few or many times, or a class if the clone is expanded.

clone_size j_call v_call cdr3_aa
. TRBJ1-1 TRBV7-9 CASSPAGGRWAFF
. TRBJ1-1 TRBV11-2 CASSLDGQANTEAFF
. TRBJ1-2 TRBV5-4 CASSGTGFGYTF
few TRBJ2-7 TRBV4-3 CASSQDIYVDEQYF
. TRBJ2-1 TRBV25-1 CASSESGGASYNEQFF
. TRBJ1-1 TRBV28 CASSPGGRTEAFF
. TRBJ2-1 TRBV5-4 CASLGGGTVNEQFF
. TRBJ1-1 TRBV4-2 CASGGGTESAEAFF
. TRBJ2-5 TRBV5-1 CASSYGTGFQETQYF
once TRBJ1-1 TRBV6-5 CASSYSRRNTEAFF
. TRBJ1-4 TRBV4-3 CASSQELDEKLFF
. TRBJ2-1 TRBV2 CASQGLAGGPYNEQFF
once TRBJ2-7 TRBV15 CATSREINEQYF
once TRBJ2-7 TRBV19 CASSLDILYEQYF
once TRBJ2-5 TRBV5-1 CASSLRTAQETQYF
. TRBJ2-3 TRBV7-8 CASNQRFSTDTQYF
. TRBJ1-1 TRBV7-2 CASSLDFTEAFF
once TRBJ2-5 TRBV5-6 CASSLQGGETQYF
. TRBJ1-1 TRBV10-3 CAISERGTGAFF
. TRBJ2-5 TRBV11-2 CASSDRLAGGPETQYF
. TRBJ1-6 TRBV9 CASSVGSLTGGVVALHF
. TRBJ2-5 TRBV21-1 CASKQGAPGETQYF
once TRBJ1-2 TRBV6-5 CASSRRESAYGYTF
. TRBJ2-1 TRBV2 CASSQGNEQFF
. TRBJ1-5 TRBV18 CASSPRSTGENQPQHF
. TRBJ2-1 TRBV20-1 CSASANEQFF
. TRBJ2-2 TRBV7-6 CASSSMTSGTTGELFF
. TRBJ1-2 TRBV30 CARDSNYGYTF
. TRBJ1-1 TRBV28 CASSPGTRAFF
. TRBJ1-5 TRBV9 CASSSSPTGDQPQHF
. TRBJ2-7 TRBV10-3 CAISDATYEQYF
. TRBJ2-7 TRBV29-1 CSVEGQGAYEQYF
once TRBJ2-5 TRBV6-1 CASSEGRTQETQYF
. TRBJ1-2 TRBV7-2 CASSQLPLGTYGYTF
. TRBJ1-2 TRBV9 CASSAPGYGYTF
. TRBJ1-1 TRBV29-1 CSVGSGQGKNTEAFF
. TRBJ2-1 TRBV7-2 CASRASGASEQFF
. TRBJ2-5 TRBV14 CASSKLAGEETQYF
. TRBJ2-1 TRBV6-5 CASSPWTSGGNEQFF
. TRBJ2-3 TRBV6-4 CASSDSQGSDTQYF
. TRBJ2-1 TRBV7-2 CASSLGSGLPYNEQFF
. TRBJ1-1 TRBV11-3 CASSLNGGRAGDTEAFF
. TRBJ2-5 TRBV9 CASSGRVIQETQYF
. TRBJ2-3 TRBV9 CASSVEGGNTQYF
. TRBJ1-2 TRBV25-1 CASSGYRDIHGYTF
once TRBJ2-5 TRBV5-4 CASSPTSGVQETQYF
. TRBJ2-7 TRBV30 CAWGDTSYEQYF
. TRBJ1-1 TRBV2 CASSSYTEAFF
. TRBJ2-3 TRBV6-1 CASSARDSRGDTQYF
. TRBJ1-1 TRBV19 CASSWTENTEAFF
. TRBJ1-5 TRBV19 CASSIIRGDSNQPQHF
few TRBJ1-2 TRBV11-3 CASSLVGWQGCYGYTF
. TRBJ2-1 TRBV13 CASSLGRQGYNEQFF
. TRBJ2-4 TRBV2 CASSEAWDTRLAKNIQYF
. TRBJ1-2 TRBV9 CASSVLRGAERGYTF
. TRBJ1-5 TRBV18 CASSPGQPYQPQHF
. TRBJ1-1 TRBV6-5 CASSTGLSEAFF